This T cell receptor (beta chain) was retrieved from a study of blood T cell repertoires in COVID-19. On the study more broadly: Whether acute or convalescent, the COVID-19 samples came from the United States, Italy and Spain. In each case, the material was cDNA or gDNA derived from T cells, B-cell-depleted T cells, or PBMCs.

This CDR3 region has 13 residues. V gave up 6 bases and J gave up 5 bases, with 13 bases separating them. Germline CDR1 and CDR2: SNHLY and FYNNEI. Produced via immunoSEQ multiplex PCR; TCRdb's table is partial and in-frame only. The table shows roughly 250,000 clones, with around nine tenths occurring only once. This receptor was taken from a woman in her thirties or forties who had recovered from COVID-19. V and J are TRBV2 and TRBJ2-5; D may be TRBD2 (6 bases). The sequenced sample was peripheral blood. The CDR3 is CASRAIGRETQYF. As DNA, the CDR3 is TGTGCCAGCAGGGCAATAGGGAGGGAGACCCAGTACTTC. The whole variable domain, filled in from reference TRBV2 and TRBJ2-5, reads EPEVTQTPSHQVTQMGQEVILRCVPISNHLYFYWYRQILGQKVEFLVSFYNNEISEKSEIFDDQFSVERPDGSNFTLKIRSTKLEDSAMYFCASRAIGRETQYFGPGTRLLVL.